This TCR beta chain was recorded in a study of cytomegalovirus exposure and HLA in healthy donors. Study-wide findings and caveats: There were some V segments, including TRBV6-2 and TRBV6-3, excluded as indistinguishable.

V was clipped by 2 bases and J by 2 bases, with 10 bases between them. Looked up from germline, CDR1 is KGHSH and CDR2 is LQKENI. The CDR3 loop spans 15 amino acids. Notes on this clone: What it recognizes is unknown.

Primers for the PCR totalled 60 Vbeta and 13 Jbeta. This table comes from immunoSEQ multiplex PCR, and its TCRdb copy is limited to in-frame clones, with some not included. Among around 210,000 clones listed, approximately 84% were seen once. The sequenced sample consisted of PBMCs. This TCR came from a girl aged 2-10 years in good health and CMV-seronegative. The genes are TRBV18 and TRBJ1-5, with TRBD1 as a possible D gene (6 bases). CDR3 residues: CASSPGEGGNQPQHF. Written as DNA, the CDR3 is TGTGCCAGCTCACCAGGCGAGGGGGGCAATCAGCCCCAGCATTTT.